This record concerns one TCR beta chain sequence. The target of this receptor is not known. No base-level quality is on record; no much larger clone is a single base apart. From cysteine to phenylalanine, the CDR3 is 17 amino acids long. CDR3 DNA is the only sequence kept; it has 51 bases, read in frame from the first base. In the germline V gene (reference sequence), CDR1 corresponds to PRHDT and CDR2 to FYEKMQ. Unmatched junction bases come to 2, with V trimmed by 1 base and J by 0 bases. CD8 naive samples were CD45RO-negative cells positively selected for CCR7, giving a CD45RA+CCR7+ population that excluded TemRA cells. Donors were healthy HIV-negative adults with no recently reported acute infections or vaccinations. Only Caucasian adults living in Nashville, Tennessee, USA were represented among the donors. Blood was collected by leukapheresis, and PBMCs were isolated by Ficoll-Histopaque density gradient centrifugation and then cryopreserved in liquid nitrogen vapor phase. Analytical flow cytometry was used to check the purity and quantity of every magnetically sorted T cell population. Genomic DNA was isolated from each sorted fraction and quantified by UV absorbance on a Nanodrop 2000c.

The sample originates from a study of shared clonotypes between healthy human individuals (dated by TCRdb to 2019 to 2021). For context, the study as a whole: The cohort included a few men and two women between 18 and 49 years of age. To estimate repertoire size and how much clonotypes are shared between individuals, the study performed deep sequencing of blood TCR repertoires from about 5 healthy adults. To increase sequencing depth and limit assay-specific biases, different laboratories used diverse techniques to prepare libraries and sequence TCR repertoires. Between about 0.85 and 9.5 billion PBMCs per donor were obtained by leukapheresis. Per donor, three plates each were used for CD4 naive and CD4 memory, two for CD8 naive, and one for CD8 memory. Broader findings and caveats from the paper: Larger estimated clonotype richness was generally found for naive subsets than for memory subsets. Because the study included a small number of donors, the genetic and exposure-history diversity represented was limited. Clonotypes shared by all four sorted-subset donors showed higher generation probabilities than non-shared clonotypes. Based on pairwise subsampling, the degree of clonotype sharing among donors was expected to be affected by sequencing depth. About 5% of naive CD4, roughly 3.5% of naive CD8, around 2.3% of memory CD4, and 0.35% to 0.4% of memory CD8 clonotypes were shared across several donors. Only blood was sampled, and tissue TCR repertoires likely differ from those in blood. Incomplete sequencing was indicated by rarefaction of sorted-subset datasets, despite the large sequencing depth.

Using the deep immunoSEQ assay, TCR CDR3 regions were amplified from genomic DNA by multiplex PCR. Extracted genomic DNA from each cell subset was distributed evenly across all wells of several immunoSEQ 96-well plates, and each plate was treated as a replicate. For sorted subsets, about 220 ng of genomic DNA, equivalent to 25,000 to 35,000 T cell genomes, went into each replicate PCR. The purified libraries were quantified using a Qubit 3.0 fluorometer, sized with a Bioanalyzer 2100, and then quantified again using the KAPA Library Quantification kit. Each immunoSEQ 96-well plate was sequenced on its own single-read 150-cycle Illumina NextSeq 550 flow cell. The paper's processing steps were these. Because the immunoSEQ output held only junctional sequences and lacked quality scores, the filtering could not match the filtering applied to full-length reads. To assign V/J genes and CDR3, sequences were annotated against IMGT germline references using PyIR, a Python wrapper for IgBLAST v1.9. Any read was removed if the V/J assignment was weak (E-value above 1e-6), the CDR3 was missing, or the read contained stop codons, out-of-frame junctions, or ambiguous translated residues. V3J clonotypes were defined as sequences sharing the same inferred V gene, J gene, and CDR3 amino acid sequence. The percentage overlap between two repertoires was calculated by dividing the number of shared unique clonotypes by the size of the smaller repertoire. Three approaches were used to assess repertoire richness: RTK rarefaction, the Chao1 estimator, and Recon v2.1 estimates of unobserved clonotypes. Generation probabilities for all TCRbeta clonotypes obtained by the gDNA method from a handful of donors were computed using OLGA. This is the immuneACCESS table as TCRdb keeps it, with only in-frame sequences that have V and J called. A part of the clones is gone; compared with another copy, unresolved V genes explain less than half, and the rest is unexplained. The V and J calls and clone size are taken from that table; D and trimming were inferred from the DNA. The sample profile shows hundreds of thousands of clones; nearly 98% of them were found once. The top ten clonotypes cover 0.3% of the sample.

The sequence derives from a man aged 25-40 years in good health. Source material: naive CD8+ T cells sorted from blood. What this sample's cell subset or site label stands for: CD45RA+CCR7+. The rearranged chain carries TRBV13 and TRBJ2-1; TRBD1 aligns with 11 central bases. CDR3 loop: CASSLAGTGGSYNEQFF. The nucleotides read TGTGCCAGCAGCTTAGCCGGGACAGGGGGCTCCTACAATGAGCAGTTCTTC.